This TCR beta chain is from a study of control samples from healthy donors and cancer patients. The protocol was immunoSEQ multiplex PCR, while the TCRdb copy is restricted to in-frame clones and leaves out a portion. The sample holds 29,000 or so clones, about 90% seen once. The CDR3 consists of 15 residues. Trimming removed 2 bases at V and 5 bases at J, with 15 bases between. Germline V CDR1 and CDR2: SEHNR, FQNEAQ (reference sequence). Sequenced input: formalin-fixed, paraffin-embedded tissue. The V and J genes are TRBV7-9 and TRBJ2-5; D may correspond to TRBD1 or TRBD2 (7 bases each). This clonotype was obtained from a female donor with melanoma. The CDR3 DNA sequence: TGTGCCAGCAGCTTATTAGGAGCGGGACAGGAGACCCAGTACTTC. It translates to CASSLLGAGQETQYF.